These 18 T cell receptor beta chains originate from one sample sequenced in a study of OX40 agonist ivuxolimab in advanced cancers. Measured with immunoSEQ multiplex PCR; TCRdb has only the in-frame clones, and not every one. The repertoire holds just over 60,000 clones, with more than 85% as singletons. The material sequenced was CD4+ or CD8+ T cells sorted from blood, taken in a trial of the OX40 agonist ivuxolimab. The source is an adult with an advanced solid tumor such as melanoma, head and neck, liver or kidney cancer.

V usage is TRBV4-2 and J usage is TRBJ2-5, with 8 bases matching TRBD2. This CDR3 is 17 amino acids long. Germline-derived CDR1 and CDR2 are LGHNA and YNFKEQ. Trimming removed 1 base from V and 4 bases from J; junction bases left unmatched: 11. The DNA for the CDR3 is TGTGCCAGCAGCCAAGCTATGGTCGGGAGGGCGTTAGAGACCCAGTACTTC. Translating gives CASSQAMVGRALETQYF.

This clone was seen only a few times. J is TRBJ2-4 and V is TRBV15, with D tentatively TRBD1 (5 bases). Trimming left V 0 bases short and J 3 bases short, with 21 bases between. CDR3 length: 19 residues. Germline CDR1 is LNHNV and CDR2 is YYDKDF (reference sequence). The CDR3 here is CATSRDPALTGVVKNIQYF. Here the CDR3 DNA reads TGTGCCACCAGCAGAGATCCGGCCTTAACAGGCGTCGTCAAAAACATTCAGTACTTC.

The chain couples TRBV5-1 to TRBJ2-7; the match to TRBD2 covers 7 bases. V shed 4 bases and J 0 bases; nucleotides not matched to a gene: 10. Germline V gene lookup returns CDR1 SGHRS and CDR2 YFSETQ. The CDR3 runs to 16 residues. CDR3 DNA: TGCGCCAGCAGCCAACTCATAGCGGGCCTCTCCTACGAGCAGTACTTC. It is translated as CASSQLIAGLSYEQYF.

In DNA, the CDR3 is TGTGCCAGCACTTCCGGGACTAGCGGGATCAATGAGCAGTTCTTC. Protein product: CASTSGTSGINEQFF. The rearrangement uses TRBV27 and TRBJ2-1; 13 nucleotides match TRBD2. Looked up from germline, CDR1 is MNHEY and CDR2 is SMNVEV (reference sequence). This CDR3 contains 15 residues. The V gene end was trimmed by 7 bases and the J gene end by 6 bases; junction bases not matched to a gene: 6.

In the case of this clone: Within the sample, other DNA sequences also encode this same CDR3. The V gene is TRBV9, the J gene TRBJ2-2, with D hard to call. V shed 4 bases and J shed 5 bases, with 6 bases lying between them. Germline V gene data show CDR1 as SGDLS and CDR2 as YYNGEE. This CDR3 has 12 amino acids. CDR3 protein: CASSRNTGELFF. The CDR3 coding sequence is TGTGCCAGCAGCCGTAATACCGGGGAGCTGTTTTTT.

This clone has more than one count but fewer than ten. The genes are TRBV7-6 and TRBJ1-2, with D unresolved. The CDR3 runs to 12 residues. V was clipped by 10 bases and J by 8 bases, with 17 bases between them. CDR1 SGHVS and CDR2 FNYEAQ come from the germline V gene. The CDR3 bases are TGTGCCACCCTCAGCTTAGGATCCGGCTACACCTTC. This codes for CATLSLGSGYTF.

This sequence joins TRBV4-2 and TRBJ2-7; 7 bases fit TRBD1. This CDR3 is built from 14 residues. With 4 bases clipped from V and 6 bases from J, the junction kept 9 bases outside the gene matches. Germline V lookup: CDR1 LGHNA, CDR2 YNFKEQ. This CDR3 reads CASSPRQGLVEQYF. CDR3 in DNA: TGTGCCAGCAGCCCGCGACAGGGTCTGGTCGAGCAGTACTTC.

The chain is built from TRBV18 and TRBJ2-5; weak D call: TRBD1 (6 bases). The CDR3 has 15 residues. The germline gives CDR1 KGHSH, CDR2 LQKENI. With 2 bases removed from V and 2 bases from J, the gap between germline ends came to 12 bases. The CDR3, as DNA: TGTGCCAGCTCACCAAACAGGGAAGGGCAAGAGACCCAGTACTTC. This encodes CASSPNREGQETQYF.

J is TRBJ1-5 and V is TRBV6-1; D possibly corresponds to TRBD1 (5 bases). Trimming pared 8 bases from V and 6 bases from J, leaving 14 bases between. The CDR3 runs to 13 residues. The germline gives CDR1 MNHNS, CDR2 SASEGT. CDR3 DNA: TGTGCCAGCGGGGCGGTTCAAGGTCAGCCCCAGCATTTT. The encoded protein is CASGAVQGQPQHF.

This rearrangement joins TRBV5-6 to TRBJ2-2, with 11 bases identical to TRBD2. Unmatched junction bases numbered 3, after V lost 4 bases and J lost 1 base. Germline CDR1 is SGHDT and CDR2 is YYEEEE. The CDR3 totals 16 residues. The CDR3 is CASSEGTSGNTGELFF. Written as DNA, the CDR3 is TGTGCCAGCAGCGAGGGGACTAGCGGGAACACCGGGGAGCTGTTTTTT.

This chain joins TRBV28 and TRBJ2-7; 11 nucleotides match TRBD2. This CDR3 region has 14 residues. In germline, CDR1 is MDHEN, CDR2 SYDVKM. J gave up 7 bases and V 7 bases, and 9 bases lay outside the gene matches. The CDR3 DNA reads TGTGCCAGCAACCCGACTAGCGGGATTCGTGAGCAGTACTTC. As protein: CASNPTSGIREQYF.

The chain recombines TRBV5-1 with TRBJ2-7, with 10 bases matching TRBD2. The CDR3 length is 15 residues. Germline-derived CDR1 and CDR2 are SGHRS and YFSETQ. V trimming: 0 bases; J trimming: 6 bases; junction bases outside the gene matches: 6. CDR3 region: CASSLEPGLASEQYF. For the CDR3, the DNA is TGCGCCAGCAGCTTGGAGCCGGGACTAGCGAGCGAGCAGTACTTC.

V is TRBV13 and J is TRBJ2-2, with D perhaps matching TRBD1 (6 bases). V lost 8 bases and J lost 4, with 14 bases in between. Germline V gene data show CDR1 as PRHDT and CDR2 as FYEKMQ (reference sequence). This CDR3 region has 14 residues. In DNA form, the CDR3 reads TGTGCCAGCGGGTTACAGGGCGGCACCGGGGAGCTGTTTTTT. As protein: CASGLQGGTGELFF.

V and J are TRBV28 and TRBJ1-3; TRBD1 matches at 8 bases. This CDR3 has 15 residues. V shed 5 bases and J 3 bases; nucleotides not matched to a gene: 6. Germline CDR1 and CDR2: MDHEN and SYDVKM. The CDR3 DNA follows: TGTGCCAGCAGTCAGACAGGGGTCTATGGAAACACCATATATTTT. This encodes CASSQTGVYGNTIYF.

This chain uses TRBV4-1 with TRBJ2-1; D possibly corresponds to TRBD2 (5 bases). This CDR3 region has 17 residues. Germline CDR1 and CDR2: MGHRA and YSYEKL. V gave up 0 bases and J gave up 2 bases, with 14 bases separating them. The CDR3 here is CASSQDRSRATYNEQFF. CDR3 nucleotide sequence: TGCGCCAGCAGCCAAGATCGGTCGCGGGCGACCTACAATGAGCAGTTCTTC.

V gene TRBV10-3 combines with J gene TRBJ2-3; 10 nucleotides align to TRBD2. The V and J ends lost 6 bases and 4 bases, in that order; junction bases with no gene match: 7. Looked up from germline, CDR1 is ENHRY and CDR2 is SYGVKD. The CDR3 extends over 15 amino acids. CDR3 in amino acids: CAIRKKREGSDTQYF. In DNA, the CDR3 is TGTGCCATCAGGAAGAAGCGGGAGGGGTCAGATACGCAGTATTTT.

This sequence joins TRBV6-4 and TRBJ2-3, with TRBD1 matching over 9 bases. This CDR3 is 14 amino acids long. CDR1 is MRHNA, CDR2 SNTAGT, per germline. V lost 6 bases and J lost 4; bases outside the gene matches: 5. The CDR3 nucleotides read TGTGCCAGCAGCGGACAGGGGTCGCCAGATACGCAGTATTTT. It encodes CASSGQGSPDTQYF.

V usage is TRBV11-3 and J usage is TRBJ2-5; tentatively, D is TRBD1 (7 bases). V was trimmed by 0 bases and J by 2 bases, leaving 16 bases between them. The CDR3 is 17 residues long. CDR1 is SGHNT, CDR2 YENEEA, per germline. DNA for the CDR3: TGTGCCAGCAGCTTAGATCTCCCAGGGGGACTTCAAGAGACCCAGTACTTC. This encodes CASSLDLPGGLQETQYF. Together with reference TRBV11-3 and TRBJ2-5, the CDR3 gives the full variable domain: EAGVVQSPRYKIIEKKQPVAFWCNPISGHNTLYWYLQNLGQGPELLIRYENEEAVDDSQLPKDRFSAERLKGVDSTLKIQPAELGDSAVYLCASSLDLPGGLQETQYFGPGTRLLVL.